This TCR beta chain appears in the sequencing data of a study of identical twins. Study results and limitations: Twins' excess sharing was less marked for out-of-frame beta sequences.

Germline V gene data show CDR1 as ENHRY and CDR2 as SYGVKD. CDR3 length: 14 residues. The V end was cut by 6 bases, the J end by 4 bases, with 16 bases between. In TCRdb, the 5' RACE reads were re-called with MiXCR into one record per CDR3 protein. The sample has about 430,000 distinct CDR3 sequences; 15% to 20% are singletons. Details on this clonotype: Its antigen is not identified.

The sample taken for sequencing was naive T cells sorted from blood. This TCR came from a man in his fifties or sixties in good health. The chain has TRBV10-3 and TRBJ2-7; no reliable D call. The CDR3 bases are TGTGCCATCAGGAGGACGGAGCTAGGGTACGAGCAGTACTTC. Translating gives CAIRRTELGYEQYF.